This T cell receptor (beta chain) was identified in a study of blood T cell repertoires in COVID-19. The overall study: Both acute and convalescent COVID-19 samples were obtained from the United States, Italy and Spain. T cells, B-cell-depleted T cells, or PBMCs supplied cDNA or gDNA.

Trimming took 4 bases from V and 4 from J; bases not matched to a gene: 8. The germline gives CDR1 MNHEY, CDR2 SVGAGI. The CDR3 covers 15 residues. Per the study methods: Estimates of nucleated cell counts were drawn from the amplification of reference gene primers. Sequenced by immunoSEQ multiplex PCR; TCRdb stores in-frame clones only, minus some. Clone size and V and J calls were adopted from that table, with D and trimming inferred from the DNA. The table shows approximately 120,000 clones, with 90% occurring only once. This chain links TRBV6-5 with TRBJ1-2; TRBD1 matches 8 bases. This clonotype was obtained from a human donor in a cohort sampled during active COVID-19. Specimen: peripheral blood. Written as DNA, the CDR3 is TGTGCCAGCAGTTCATCAGGGGGCGCGCTCTATGGCTACACCTTC. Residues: CASSSSGGALYGYTF.